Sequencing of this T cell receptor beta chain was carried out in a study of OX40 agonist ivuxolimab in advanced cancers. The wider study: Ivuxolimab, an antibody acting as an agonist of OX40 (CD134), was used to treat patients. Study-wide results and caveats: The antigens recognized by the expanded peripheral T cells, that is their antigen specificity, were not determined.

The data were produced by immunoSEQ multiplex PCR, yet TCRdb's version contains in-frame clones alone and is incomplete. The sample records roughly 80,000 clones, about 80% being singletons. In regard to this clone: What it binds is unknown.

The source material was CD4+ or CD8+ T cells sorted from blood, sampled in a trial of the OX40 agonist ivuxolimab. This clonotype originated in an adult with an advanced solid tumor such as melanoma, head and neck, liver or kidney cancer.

CDR3 region: CASGTDSYSNQPQHF. For the CDR3, the DNA is TGTGCCAGTGGGACAGACTCTTATAGCAATCAGCCCCAGCATTTT. V usage is TRBV9 and J usage is TRBJ1-5, with 7 bases identical to TRBD1. CDR3 length: 15 amino acids. Germline V gives CDR1 SGDLS, CDR2 YYNGEE. V shed 8 bases, J shed 0 bases, and the junction held 8 bases outside the gene matches.